The 27 T cell receptor beta chains listed next were all sequenced from one sample in a study of T cell responses to AZD1222 COVID-19 vaccine. The assay was immunoSEQ multiplex PCR, and TCRdb's table has in-frame clones only and misses some. The sample yields about 130,000 clones, about 90% seen once. The specimen was peripheral blood, collected on day 0 of AZD1222 vaccination. The receptors originated from an adult in good health.

This sequence joins TRBV3-1 (or the pseudogene TRBV3-2) and TRBJ2-5; 8 bases agree with TRBD1. CDR3 size: 14 residues. Germline V lookup: CDR1 LGHDT, CDR2 YNNKEL (reference sequence). J lost 5 bases, V lost 2 bases, and 4 bases had no gene match. The CDR3 DNA reads TGTGCCAGCAGCCAATCGGACAGGGCCGAGACCCAGTACTTC. Translation gives CASSQSDRAETQYF.

The V call is TRBV9, the J call TRBJ2-3; no reliable D call. The CDR3 runs 12 residues. Trimming removed 3 bases at V and 9 bases at J, with 11 bases between. Germline CDR1 reads SGDLS; CDR2 reads YYNGEE. The CDR3 DNA sequence: TGTGCCAGCAGCGCAGACTCCATGACGCAGTATTTT. Translating it yields CASSADSMTQYF.

This clone was seen only a few times. The sample contains more than one DNA sequence encoding this CDR3. The chain links TRBV10-3 to TRBJ1-1; D gene uncertain. Germline V gene lookup returns CDR1 ENHRY and CDR2 SYGVKD. V shed 3 bases and J shed 4 bases, with 9 bases lying between them. The CDR3 spans 13 residues. The CDR3 here is CAISESPATEAFF. CDR3 nucleotide sequence: TGTGCCATCAGTGAATCTCCAGCCACTGAAGCTTTCTTT.

CDR3 sequence (DNA): TGTGCCAGCAGCCCAACCTGGACTAGCGGGGAAGAGACCCAGTACTTC. Its protein product is CASSPTWTSGEETQYF. The chain links TRBV3-1 (or the pseudogene TRBV3-2) to TRBJ2-5; 12 bases agree with TRBD2. V gave up 4 bases and J gave up 3 bases; unmatched junction bases: 6. Germline loops: CDR1 LGHDT, CDR2 YNNKEL (reference sequence). The CDR3 has 16 residues.

The DNA for the CDR3 is TGTGCCAGCAGCGGACAGGGGTTGCTCTCTGGGCAGCCCCAGCATTTT. This gives the protein CASSGQGLLSGQPQHF. This chain links TRBV2 with TRBJ1-5, with 9 bases that match TRBD1. The CDR3 contains 16 residues. Trimming cost V 6 bases and J 7 bases; bases outside gene matches: 13. The V gene's germline CDR1 is SNHLY and CDR2 FYNNEI.

The chain couples TRBV6-6 to TRBJ2-5; 11 bases map to TRBD2. V shed 5 bases, J shed 1 base, and the junction held 12 bases outside the gene matches. Germline V gene lookup returns CDR1 MNHNY and CDR2 SVGAGI (reference sequence). The CDR3 is 18 residues long. CDR3 sequence reads: CASSLILAGDSIQETQYF. CDR3 DNA: TGTGCCAGCAGTCTAATACTAGCGGGGGACTCAATCCAAGAGACCCAGTACTTC.

The chain couples TRBV3-1 (or the pseudogene TRBV3-2) to TRBJ1-1; D is possibly TRBD1 (5 bases). Trimming took 4 bases from V and 1 from J, leaving 16 bases between them. The CDR3 totals 16 residues. Germline CDR1 LGHDT, CDR2 YNNKEL (reference sequence). CDR3 sequence reads: CASSLSGGTGNTEAFF. CDR3 nucleotide sequence: TGTGCCAGCAGCCTCTCTGGGGGGACCGGGAACACTGAAGCTTTCTTT.

The CDR3 nucleotides read TGTGCCAGCAAAATACAGGACCTACGGTATGGCTACACCTTC. This codes for CASKIQDLRYGYTF. The chain employs TRBV28 and TRBJ1-2, with D possibly TRBD1 on 5 matching bases. This CDR3 has 14 residues. Germline assignment: CDR1 MDHEN and CDR2 SYDVKM. V lost 7 bases and J lost 5, with 17 bases in between.

CDR3 in amino acids: CASSQDARTEAFF. The CDR3 bases are TGTGCCAGCAGCCAAGACGCAAGGACTGAAGCTTTCTTT. The chain couples TRBV3-1 (or the pseudogene TRBV3-2) to TRBJ1-1; the D is unclear. V was trimmed by 0 bases and J by 5 bases, leaving 7 bases between them. Per the germline V gene, CDR1 is LGHDT and CDR2 is YNNKEL (reference sequence). This CDR3 is 13 amino acids long.

J is TRBJ2-3 and V is TRBV5-6; 11 nucleotides match TRBD2. The CDR3 is made up of 17 amino acids. J gave up 0 bases and V 6 bases, and 9 bases lay outside the gene matches. Germline CDR1 SGHDT, CDR2 YYEEEE. The DNA for the CDR3 is TGTGCCAGCATCCGCTCCGGGACTAGCGGTAGCACAGATACGCAGTATTTT. Residues: CASIRSGTSGSTDTQYF.

This sequence joins TRBV9 and TRBJ1-2; D possibly corresponds to TRBD1 (5 bases). This CDR3 has 17 residues. Germline CDR1 reads SGDLS; CDR2 reads YYNGEE. V dropped 3 bases and J dropped 5 bases, with 23 bases sitting between them. For the CDR3, the DNA is TGTGCCAGCAGCGCCCCTCGGGGTGGCCTCGAGGGGTATGGCTACACCTTC. It yields the protein CASSAPRGGLEGYGYTF.

In this sample, this clone turned up a few times. The chain recombines TRBV9 with TRBJ1-1; perhaps TRBD1 as D (6 bases). This CDR3 comprises 18 residues. Germline V gene sequence: CDR1 SGDLS, CDR2 YYNGEE. The V and J ends lost 7 bases and 0 bases respectively, with 25 bases between them. For the CDR3, the DNA is TGTGCCAGCCTAAAGCCCTCACAGGGTACACAGATGAACACTGAAGCTTTCTTT. Translated, it gives CASLKPSQGTQMNTEAFF.

The chain has TRBV2 and TRBJ1-1; 10 nucleotides agree with TRBD1. This CDR3 region has 15 residues. In germline, CDR1 is SNHLY, CDR2 FYNNEI. Germline trimming cut 8 bases from V and 1 base from J; bases unmatched to any gene: 7. The CDR3 loop reads CASLPGTGANTEAFF. The DNA of the CDR3 is TGTGCCAGCCTTCCCGGGACAGGGGCGAACACTGAAGCTTTCTTT.

This chain joins TRBV6-5 and TRBJ1-2, with D uncertain. Germline CDR1 and CDR2: MNHEY and SVGAGI. CDR3 size: 13 residues. The V end was cut by 6 bases, the J end by 3 bases, with 11 bases between. This chain's CDR3 is CASRRVVYYGYTF. The DNA of the CDR3 is TGTGCCAGCAGGAGGGTTGTGTACTATGGCTACACCTTC.

This clone was seen only once. The chain carries TRBV7-8 and TRBJ2-1, with TRBD2 identical over 7 bases. V lost 5 bases and J lost 2; bases outside the gene matches: 6. The CDR3 extends over 15 amino acids. CDR1 and CDR2 (germline): SGHVS, FQNEAQ. CDR3 sequence reads: CASSAGGTTYNEQFF. In DNA, the CDR3 is TGTGCCAGCAGCGCCGGGGGGACTACCTACAATGAGCAGTTCTTC. Complete variable domain (other parts from reference TRBV7-8 and TRBJ2-1): GAGVSQSPRYKVAKRGQDVALRCDPISGHVSLFWYQQALGQGPEFLTYFQNEAQLDKSGLPSDRFFAERPEGSVSTLKIQRTQQEDSAVYLCASSAGGTTYNEQFFGPGTRLTVL.

This rearrangement joins TRBV11-2 to TRBJ1-6, with a possible D match to TRBD1 (5 bases). Germline V gene sequence: CDR1 SGHAT, CDR2 FQNNGV. The V gene lost 4 bases and the J gene lost 7 bases, with 8 bases spanning the gap. This CDR3 region has 13 residues. The CDR3 here is CASSSGRNSPLHF. CDR3 DNA: TGTGCCAGCAGCTCGGGACGGAATTCACCCCTCCACTTT.

This chain joins TRBV7-9 and TRBJ2-5; D might be TRBD2 (5 bases). The CDR3 contains 12 residues. V dropped 2 bases and J dropped 9 bases, with 10 bases sitting between them. Germline lookup yields CDR1 SEHNR and CDR2 FQNEAQ (reference sequence). The CDR3 DNA follows: TGTGCCAGCAGCTTAAAAACCGGGGCCCAGTACTTC. Translation gives CASSLKTGAQYF.

The rearrangement uses TRBV9 and TRBJ1-1; D remains ambiguous. Germline V CDR1 and CDR2: SGDLS, YYNGEE. With 0 bases removed from V and 10 bases from J, the gap between germline ends came to 13 bases. There are 13 residues in the CDR3. CDR3 nucleotide sequence: TGTGCCAGCAGCGTAGTAGTCGGGGAGGGAGCTTTCTTT. It translates to CASSVVVGEGAFF. Full variable domain (missing parts from reference TRBV9 and TRBJ1-1): DSGVTQTPKHLITATGQRVTLRCSPRSGDLSVYWYQQSLDQGLQFLIQYYNGEERAKGNILERFSAQQFPDLHSELNLSSLELGDSALYFCASSVVVGEGAFFGQGTRLTVV.

This rearrangement joins TRBV29-1 to TRBJ1-3; D is unclear. With 6 bases removed from V and 0 bases from J, the gap between germline ends came to 12 bases. Germline assignment: CDR1 SQVTM and CDR2 ANQGSEA. The CDR3 contains 14 residues. The CDR3 nucleotides read TGCAGCGTGCGGACGTTAGGCTCTGGAAACACCATATATTTT. It yields the protein CSVRTLGSGNTIYF.

The chain employs TRBV19 and TRBJ2-7, with D perhaps TRBD1 (7 bases). The CDR3 loop spans 14 amino acids. Trimming stripped 7 bases from V and 4 bases from J, with 17 bases between. Per the germline V gene, CDR1 is LNHDA and CDR2 is SQIVND (reference sequence). DNA of the CDR3: TGTGCCAGTAACAAAGGGGGGACAGCTTACGAGCAGTACTTC. Translated: CASNKGGTAYEQYF.

The chain is built from TRBV30 and TRBJ1-6, with D perhaps TRBD1 (6 bases). V was clipped by 4 bases and J by 7 bases, with 11 bases between them. The CDR3 runs 13 residues. CDR1 is GTSNPN and CDR2 is SVGIG in the germline V gene (reference sequence). CDR3 DNA: TGTGCCTGGAAACAGGGAAGGAATTCACCCCTCCACTTT. It specifies CAWKQGRNSPLHF.

V usage is TRBV30 and J usage is TRBJ2-7, with D perhaps given as TRBD1 or TRBD2 (5 bases each). The CDR3 totals 15 residues. The germline V gene encodes CDR1 GTSNPN and CDR2 SVGIG (reference sequence). CDR3 amino acids: CAGAPSAGSIYEQYF. CDR3 sequence (DNA): TGTGCTGGAGCCCCCTCGGCAGGGAGCATCTACGAGCAGTACTTC.

The chain recombines TRBV5-1 with TRBJ2-3; 14 nucleotides align to TRBD2. CDR1 and CDR2 from the germline V gene are SGHRS and YFSETQ. With 4 bases clipped from V and 0 bases from J, the junction kept 7 bases outside the gene matches. The CDR3 has 18 residues. CDR3 protein: CASSRGLAGALSTDTQYF. The DNA of the CDR3 is TGCGCCAGCAGCAGGGGACTAGCGGGGGCACTCAGCACAGATACGCAGTATTTT. Complete variable domain (other parts from reference TRBV5-1 and TRBJ2-3): KAGVTQTPRYLIKTRGQQVTLSCSPISGHRSVSWYQQTPGQGLQFLFEYFSETQRNKGNFPGRFSGRQFSNSRSEMNVSTLELGDSALYLCASSRGLAGALSTDTQYFGPGTRLTVL.

The chain couples TRBV6-5 to TRBJ1-3; D gene unclear. The CDR3 is made up of 14 amino acids. Between the trimmed V and J ends, which lost 5 bases and 0 bases, there was a span of 8 bases. Germline V gene lookup returns CDR1 MNHEY and CDR2 SVGAGI. CDR3 sequence (DNA): TGTGCCAGCAGTCCAGTAACCTCTGGAAACACCATATATTTT. Amino acid sequence: CASSPVTSGNTIYF.

This chain links TRBV6-5 with TRBJ1-3; D may be TRBD1 (5 bases). The germline V gene has CDR1 MNHEY and CDR2 SVGAGI. CDR3 size: 16 residues. The ends were cut back, 4 bases at V and 0 bases at J, with 13 bases in the middle. This chain's CDR3 is CASSFIGAPSGNTIYF. The CDR3, as DNA: TGTGCCAGCAGTTTTATTGGGGCCCCCTCTGGAAACACCATATATTTT.

A few counts support this clone. The genes are TRBV4-1 and TRBJ1-5; 7 bases agree with TRBD1. V was clipped by 3 bases and J by 4 bases; unmatched bases: 9. The CDR3 runs to 16 residues. Germline CDR1 reads MGHRA; CDR2 reads YSYEKL. The DNA for the CDR3 is TGCGCCAGCAGCCAGACTTCCGGGACAGCGAATCAGCCCCAGCATTTT. Protein sequence: CASSQTSGTANQPQHF.

Regarding this clone: Other nucleotide sequences in the sample specify the same CDR3. The rearrangement joins TRBV5-4 to TRBJ2-3, with no clear D. Germline loops: CDR1 SGHNT, CDR2 YYREEE (reference sequence). This CDR3 has 12 amino acids. Trimming removed 4 bases from V and 0 bases from J, with 3 bases in between. The CDR3 DNA follows: TGTGCCAGCAGCCTAAGCACAGATACGCAGTATTTT. Protein: CASSLSTDTQYF.